The source of this T cell receptor (beta chain) is a study of blood T cell repertoires in COVID-19. About the study: Samples taken during acute and convalescent COVID-19 were collected in the United States, Italy and Spain. PBMCs, B-cell-depleted T cells, or T cells were the source of the cDNA or gDNA that made up the material.

The V end lost 1 base, the J end lost 4 bases, and 17 bases lay between the germline ends. The CDR3 spans 16 residues. CDR1 LGHDT and CDR2 YNNKEL come from the germline V gene (reference sequence). Per the original data handling: The assay estimated nucleated cells by amplifying reference gene primers. This table comes from immunoSEQ multiplex PCR, and its TCRdb copy is limited to in-frame clones, with some not included. For V, J and clone size, that table is used; D and trimming come from the DNA. Counted here are over 80,000 clones, about 80% occurring once; the ten biggest clones make up about a tenth.

The sample comprised peripheral blood. The genes are TRBV3-1 (or the pseudogene TRBV3-2) and TRBJ2-7, with TRBD2 as a possible D gene (6 bases). This clonotype was obtained from an older woman with acute or convalescent COVID-19. CDR3 nucleotides: TGTGCCAGCAGCCAAGGGCCGCCCGGGAGCGGTTACGAGCAGTACTTC. Its protein product is CASSQGPPGSGYEQYF.